The 16 T cell receptor beta chains below come from one sample, sequenced in a study of blood T cell repertoires in COVID-19. The protocol was immunoSEQ multiplex PCR, while the TCRdb copy is restricted to in-frame clones and leaves out a portion. The data contain around 260,000 clones, over 80% of them singletons. Sequencing input: peripheral blood. Receptors were obtained from a woman aged 40 to 49 who had recovered from COVID-19.

This clone turned up a few times. This chain connects TRBV7-3 to TRBJ1-1; the D gene is possibly TRBD1 (6 bases). The CDR3 covers 13 residues. Per the germline V gene, CDR1 is SGHTA and CDR2 is FQGTGA. The V and J ends lost 2 bases and 7 bases respectively, with 11 bases between them. The CDR3 bases are TGTGCCAGCAGCTTATTGGGACACGGTGAAGCTTTCTTT. Amino acids: CASSLLGHGEAFF.

This clone was recorded only once. The gene calls are TRBV6-5 and TRBJ2-7; D remains ambiguous. Trimming left V 2 bases short and J 0 bases short, with 5 bases between. Germline CDR1 and CDR2: MNHEY and SVGAGI. The CDR3 sequence is 13 residues long. CDR3: CASSYASSYEQYF. Here the CDR3 DNA reads TGTGCCAGCAGTTACGCCAGCTCCTACGAGCAGTACTTC.

The table lists this clone with a count of one. V gene TRBV9 combines with J gene TRBJ2-7, with TRBD1 as a possible D gene (7 bases). Trimming stripped 4 bases from V and 2 bases from J, with 16 bases between. CDR1 is SGDLS, CDR2 YYNGEE, per germline. This CDR3 comprises 15 residues. Written as DNA, the CDR3 is TGTGCCAGCAGCCGCGGGACAGAAGTTCCCTACGAGCAGTACTTC. It translates to CASSRGTEVPYEQYF.

A single count supports this clone. The V call is TRBV3-1 (or the pseudogene TRBV3-2), the J call TRBJ2-1, with 8 bases identical to TRBD2. Trimming cost V 7 bases and J 3 bases; bases outside gene matches: 8. The germline CDR1 and CDR2 sequences are LGHDT and YNNKEL (reference sequence). This CDR3 comprises 15 residues. The CDR3 region is CASTAGTRGYNEQFF. The CDR3 DNA reads TGTGCCAGCACTGCCGGGACTAGAGGCTACAATGAGCAGTTCTTC.

The chain combines TRBV7-7 with TRBJ1-3, with TRBD1 as a possible D gene (5 bases). Germline V gene sequence: CDR1 SSHAT, CDR2 FNYEAQ (reference sequence). CDR3 size: 15 residues. V was cut by 5 bases and J by 2 bases, with 13 bases left in between. DNA of the CDR3: TGTGCCAGCAGCCAAACCCCAGGGCCTGGAAACACCATATATTTT. This codes for CASSQTPGPGNTIYF.

This chain joins TRBV4-1 and TRBJ1-1; D is unclear. The CDR3 has 13 amino acids. The ends were cut back, 0 bases at V and 8 bases at J, with 10 bases in the middle. Germline-derived CDR1 and CDR2 are MGHRA and YSYEKL. CDR3 residues: CASSQERGREAFF. The DNA for the CDR3 is TGCGCCAGCAGCCAAGAGCGCGGAAGGGAAGCTTTCTTT.

The V gene is TRBV19, the J gene TRBJ2-7, with D perhaps TRBD1 (6 bases). The length of the CDR3 is 13 residues. The V gene's germline CDR1 is LNHDA and CDR2 SQIVND (reference sequence). The V end was cut by 8 bases, the J end by 1 base, with 12 bases between. The CDR3 DNA reads TGTGCCAGTGGCTCCAGGGGATCCTACGAGCAGTACTTC. It is translated as CASGSRGSYEQYF.

The V gene is TRBV9, the J gene TRBJ1-1, with 9 positions matching TRBD1. The V and J ends lost 3 bases and 5 bases, in that order; junction bases with no gene match: 11. The CDR3 is made up of 16 amino acids. Germline CDR1 is SGDLS and CDR2 is YYNGEE. Here the CDR3 DNA reads TGTGCCAGCAGCGCCCCAACAGGGGGCTGGAGGACTGAAGCTTTCTTT. Translating gives CASSAPTGGWRTEAFF.

The chain uses TRBV9 and TRBJ2-1; 10 bases match TRBD2. J lost 10 bases, V lost 0 bases, and 7 bases had no gene match. Germline assignment: CDR1 SGDLS and CDR2 YYNGEE. The CDR3 is 15 residues long. As DNA, the CDR3 is TGTGCCAGCAGCGTAGTCGAGCGGGGGGGTGGCGAGCAGTTCTTC. It translates to CASSVVERGGGEQFF.

The chain carries TRBV18 and TRBJ1-2; D possibly corresponds to TRBD1 (6 bases). Trimming took 3 bases from V and 3 from J, leaving 11 bases between them. Germline lookup yields CDR1 KGHSH and CDR2 LQKENI. The CDR3 runs to 14 residues. The CDR3 sequence: CASSPNPGDYGYTF. The CDR3 coding sequence is TGTGCCAGCTCACCGAACCCAGGGGACTATGGCTACACCTTC.

The J gene is TRBJ1-3, the V gene TRBV7-2; 8 bases are a match to TRBD1. CDR1 and CDR2 (germline): SGHTA, FQGNSA. With V trimmed by 2 bases and J by 3 bases, 0 bases remained unmatched. The CDR3 runs to 14 residues. The CDR3 sequence: CASSLTGGGNTIYF. The DNA of the CDR3 is TGTGCCAGCAGCTTAACAGGGGGTGGAAACACCATATATTTT.

This chain uses TRBV9 with TRBJ2-7; TRBD2 matches at 7 bases. The CDR3 runs 16 residues. Germline-derived CDR1 and CDR2 are SGDLS and YYNGEE. V gave up 4 bases and J gave up 5 bases; unmatched junction bases: 15. CDR3 in amino acids: CASSPPGGREGNEQYF. DNA of the CDR3: TGTGCCAGCAGCCCCCCAGGTGGCAGGGAGGGAAACGAGCAGTACTTC.

This chain connects TRBV5-6 to TRBJ1-1; D unclear. The germline gives CDR1 SGHDT, CDR2 YYEEEE. The CDR3 is 17 amino acids. V gave up 0 bases and J gave up 3 bases, with 18 bases separating them. CDR3 DNA sequence: TGTGCCAGCAGCTTGGCCTGGTCGTACTCGGCGGACACTGAAGCTTTCTTT. Translation: CASSLAWSYSADTEAFF.

There are a few counts of this clone. The chain joins TRBV15 to TRBJ1-3, with a weak D call TRBD1 (5 bases). Germline lookup yields CDR1 LNHNV and CDR2 YYDKDF (reference sequence). Deletions cut 1 base from V and 1 base from J, with 8 bases between. This CDR3 is built from 15 residues. The CDR3 spells CATSRAGTSGNTIYF. The CDR3 region has the DNA TGTGCCACCAGCAGAGCTGGGACTTCTGGAAACACCATATATTTT.

This chain uses TRBV19 with TRBJ2-7; 10 nucleotides agree with TRBD1. Germline trimming cut 5 bases from V and 6 bases from J; bases unmatched to any gene: 7. CDR1 is LNHDA and CDR2 is SQIVND in the germline V gene (reference sequence). The CDR3 runs to 14 residues. CDR3 coding DNA: TGTGCCAGTAGTGGGGACAGGGGAATGCGCGAGCAGTACTTC. It yields the protein CASSGDRGMREQYF.

The genes are TRBV28 and TRBJ2-7; TRBD1 matches 9 bases. The CDR3 has 15 amino acids. V was pared by 3 bases and J by 6 bases, with 9 bases of the junction left unmatched. Germline V gene data show CDR1 as MDHEN and CDR2 as SYDVKM. For the CDR3, the DNA is TGTGCCAGCAGTTTTGACCGGGACAGGGTGGGCGAGCAGTACTTC. Amino acid sequence: CASSFDRDRVGEQYF.